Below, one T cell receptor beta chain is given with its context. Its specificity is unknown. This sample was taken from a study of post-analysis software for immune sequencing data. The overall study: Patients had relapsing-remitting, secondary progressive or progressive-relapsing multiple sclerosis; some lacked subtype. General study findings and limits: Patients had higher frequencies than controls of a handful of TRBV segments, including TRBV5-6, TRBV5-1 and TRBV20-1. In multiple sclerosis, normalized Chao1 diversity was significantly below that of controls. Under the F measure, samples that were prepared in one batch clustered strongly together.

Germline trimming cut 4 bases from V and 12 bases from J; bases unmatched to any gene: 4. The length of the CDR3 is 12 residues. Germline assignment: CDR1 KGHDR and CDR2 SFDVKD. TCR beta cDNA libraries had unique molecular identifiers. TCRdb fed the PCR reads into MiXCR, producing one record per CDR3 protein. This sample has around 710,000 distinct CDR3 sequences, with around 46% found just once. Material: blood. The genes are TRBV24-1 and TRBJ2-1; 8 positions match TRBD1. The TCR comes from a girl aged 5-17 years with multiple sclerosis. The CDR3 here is CATSEPTGAQFF. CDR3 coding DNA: TGTGCCACCAGTGAGCCGACAGGGGCGCAGTTCTTC.